The TCR beta chain under discussion was sequenced for a study of technical replicates of blood from a few donors. The assay was immunoSEQ multiplex PCR, and TCRdb's table has in-frame clones only and misses some. Of under 85,000 clones in the sample, 85% to 95% were seen once. After removal of 0 bases from V and 7 bases from J, the junction contained 5 bases not matched to a gene. Per germline, CDR1 SGDLS and CDR2 YYNGEE. This CDR3 is built from 15 residues. Sequencing was done on a sample of T cells isolated from PBMCs. The J gene is TRBJ2-1, the V gene TRBV9; 9 bases agree with TRBD2. The sequence derives from a human donor in good health. This CDR3 reads CASSVVASGKNEQFF. In nucleotides, the CDR3 is TGTGCCAGCAGCGTAGTGGCTAGCGGGAAAAATGAGCAGTTCTTC.